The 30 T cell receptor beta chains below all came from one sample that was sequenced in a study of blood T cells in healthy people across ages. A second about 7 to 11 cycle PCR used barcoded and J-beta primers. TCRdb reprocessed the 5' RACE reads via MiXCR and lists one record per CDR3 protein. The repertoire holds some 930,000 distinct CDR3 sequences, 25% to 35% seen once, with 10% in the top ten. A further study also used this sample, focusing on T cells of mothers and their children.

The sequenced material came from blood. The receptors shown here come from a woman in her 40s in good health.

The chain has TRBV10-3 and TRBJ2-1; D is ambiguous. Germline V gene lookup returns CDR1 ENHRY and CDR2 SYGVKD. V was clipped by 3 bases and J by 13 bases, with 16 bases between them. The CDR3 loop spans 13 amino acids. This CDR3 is CAISDETQETQFF. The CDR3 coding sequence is TGTGCCATCAGTGACGAGACCCAAGAGACCCAGTTCTTC.

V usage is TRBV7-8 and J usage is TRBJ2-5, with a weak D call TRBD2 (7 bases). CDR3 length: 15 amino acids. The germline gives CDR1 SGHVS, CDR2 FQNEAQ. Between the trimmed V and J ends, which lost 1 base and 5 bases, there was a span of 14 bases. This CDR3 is CASSLDRGAGETQYF. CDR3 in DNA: TGTGCCAGCAGCTTAGACCGGGGGGCGGGGGAGACCCAGTACTTC.

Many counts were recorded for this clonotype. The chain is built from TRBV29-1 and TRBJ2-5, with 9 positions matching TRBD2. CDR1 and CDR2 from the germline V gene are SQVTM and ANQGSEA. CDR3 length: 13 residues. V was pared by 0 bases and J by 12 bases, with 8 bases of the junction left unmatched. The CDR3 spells CSVEDAIGGGEYF. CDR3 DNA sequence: TGCAGCGTTGAAGATGCTATCGGCGGGGGGGAGTACTTC.

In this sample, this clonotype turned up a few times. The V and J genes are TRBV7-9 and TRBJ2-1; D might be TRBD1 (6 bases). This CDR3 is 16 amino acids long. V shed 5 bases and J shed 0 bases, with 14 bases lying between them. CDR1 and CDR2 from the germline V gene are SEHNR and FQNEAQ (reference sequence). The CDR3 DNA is TGTGCCAGCAGCCCCTTACCAGGGGCCTCCTACAATGAGCAGTTCTTC. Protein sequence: CASSPLPGASYNEQFF.

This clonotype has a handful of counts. In nucleotides, the CDR3 is TGTGCCAGCAGGACTGGGACAATCGAGCAGTTCTTC. This sequence encodes CASRTGTIEQFF. The chain recombines TRBV27 with TRBJ2-1, with D perhaps matching TRBD1 (6 bases). The CDR3 loop spans 12 amino acids. V lost 6 bases, J lost 10 bases, and 13 bases lay in between. Germline V gives CDR1 MNHEY, CDR2 SMNVEV (reference sequence).

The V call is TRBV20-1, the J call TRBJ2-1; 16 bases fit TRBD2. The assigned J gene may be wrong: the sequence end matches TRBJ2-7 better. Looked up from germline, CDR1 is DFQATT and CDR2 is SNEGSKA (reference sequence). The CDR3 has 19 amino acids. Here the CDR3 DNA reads TGCAGTGCTAGAGCGGGACTAGCGGGGGGGCTTGGTCAGTACAATGAGCAGTACTTC. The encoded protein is CSARAGLAGGLGQYNEQYF.

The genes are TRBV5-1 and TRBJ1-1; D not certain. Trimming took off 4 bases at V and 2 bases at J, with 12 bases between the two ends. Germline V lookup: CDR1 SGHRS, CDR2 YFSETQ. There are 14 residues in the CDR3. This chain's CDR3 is CASSQRTSNTEAFF. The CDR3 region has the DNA TGCGCCAGCAGCCAAAGGACCAGCAACACTGAAGCTTTCTTT.

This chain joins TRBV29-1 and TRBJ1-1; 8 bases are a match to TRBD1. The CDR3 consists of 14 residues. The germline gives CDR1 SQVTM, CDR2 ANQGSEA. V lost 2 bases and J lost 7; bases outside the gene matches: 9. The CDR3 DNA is TGCAGCGTTGAATCCGGACAGGGCGCCTTTGAAGCTTTCTTT. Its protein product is CSVESGQGAFEAFF.

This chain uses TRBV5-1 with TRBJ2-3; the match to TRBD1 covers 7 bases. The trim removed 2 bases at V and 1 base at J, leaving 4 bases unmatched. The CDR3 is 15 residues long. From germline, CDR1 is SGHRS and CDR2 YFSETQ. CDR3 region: CASSFYRGRTDTQYF. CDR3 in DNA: TGCGCCAGCAGCTTCTACAGGGGCCGCACAGATACGCAGTATTTT.

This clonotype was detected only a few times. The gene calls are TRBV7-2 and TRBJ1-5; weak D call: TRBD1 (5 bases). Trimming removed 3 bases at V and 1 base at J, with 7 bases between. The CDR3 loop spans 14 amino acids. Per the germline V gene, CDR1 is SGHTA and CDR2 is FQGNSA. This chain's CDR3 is CASSFRQSNQPQHF. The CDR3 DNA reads TGTGCCAGCAGCTTCAGACAGAGCAATCAGCCCCAGCATTTT.

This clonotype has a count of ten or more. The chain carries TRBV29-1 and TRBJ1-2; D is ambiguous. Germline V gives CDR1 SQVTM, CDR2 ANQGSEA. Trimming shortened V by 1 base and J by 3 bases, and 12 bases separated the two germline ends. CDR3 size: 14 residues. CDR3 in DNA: TGCAGCGTTGAAGTCCCACAGAAATACTATGGCTACACCTTC. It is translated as CSVEVPQKYYGYTF. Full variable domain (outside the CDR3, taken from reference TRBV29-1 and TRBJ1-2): SAVISQKPSRDICQRGTSLTIQCQVDSQVTMMFWYRQQPGQSLTLIATANQGSEATYESGFVIDKFPISRPNLTFSTLTVSNMSPEDSSIYLCSVEVPQKYYGYTFGSGTRLTVV.

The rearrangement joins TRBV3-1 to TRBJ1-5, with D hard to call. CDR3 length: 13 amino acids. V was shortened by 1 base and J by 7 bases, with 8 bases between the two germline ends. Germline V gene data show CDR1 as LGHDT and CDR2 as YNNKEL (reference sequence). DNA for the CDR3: TGTGCCAGCAGCCAAGCCCCTGACCAGCCCCAGCATTTT. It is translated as CASSQAPDQPQHF.

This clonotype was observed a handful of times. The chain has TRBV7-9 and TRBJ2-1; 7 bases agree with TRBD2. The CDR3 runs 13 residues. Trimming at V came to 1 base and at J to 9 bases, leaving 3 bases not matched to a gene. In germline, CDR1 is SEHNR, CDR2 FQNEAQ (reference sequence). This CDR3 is CASSLESGVEQFF. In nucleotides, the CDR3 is TGTGCCAGCAGCTTAGAGAGCGGGGTTGAGCAGTTCTTC. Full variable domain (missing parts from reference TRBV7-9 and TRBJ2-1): DTGVSQNPRHKITKRGQNVTFRCDPISEHNRLYWYRQTLGQGPEFLTYFQNEAQLEKSRLLSDRFSAERPKGSFSTLEIQRTEQGDSAMYLCASSLESGVEQFFGPGTRLTVL.

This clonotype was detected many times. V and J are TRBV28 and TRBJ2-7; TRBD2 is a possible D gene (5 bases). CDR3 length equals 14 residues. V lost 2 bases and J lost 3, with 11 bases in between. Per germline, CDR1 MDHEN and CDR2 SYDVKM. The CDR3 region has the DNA TGTGCCAGCAGTTTAGTTGCCGGGATCTACGAGCAGTACTTC. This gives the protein CASSLVAGIYEQYF.

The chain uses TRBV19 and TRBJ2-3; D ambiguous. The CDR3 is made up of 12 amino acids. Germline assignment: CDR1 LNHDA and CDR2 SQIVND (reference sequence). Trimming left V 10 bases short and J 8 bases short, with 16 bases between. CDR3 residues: CATKWAAGTQYF. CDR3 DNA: TGTGCCACCAAGTGGGCCGCAGGTACGCAGTATTTT.

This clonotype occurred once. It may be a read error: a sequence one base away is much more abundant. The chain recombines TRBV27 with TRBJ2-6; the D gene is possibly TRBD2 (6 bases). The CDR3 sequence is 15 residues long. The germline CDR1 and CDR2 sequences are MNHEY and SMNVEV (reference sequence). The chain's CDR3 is CTSSWGVSGANVLTF. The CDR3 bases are TGTACCAGCAGTTGGGGGGTCTCTGGGGCCAACGTCCTGACTTTC.

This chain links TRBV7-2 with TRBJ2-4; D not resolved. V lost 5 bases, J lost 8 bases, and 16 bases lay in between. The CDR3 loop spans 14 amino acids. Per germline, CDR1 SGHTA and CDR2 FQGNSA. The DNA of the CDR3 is TGTGCCAGCAGCCCGCGGCCGGGCGGTGACATTCAGTACTTC. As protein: CASSPRPGGDIQYF.

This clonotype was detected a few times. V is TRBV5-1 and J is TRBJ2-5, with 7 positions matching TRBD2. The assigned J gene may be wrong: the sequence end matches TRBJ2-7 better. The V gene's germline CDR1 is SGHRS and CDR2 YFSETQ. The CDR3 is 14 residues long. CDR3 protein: CASSLTGTTVEQYF. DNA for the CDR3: TGCGCCAGCAGCTTGACCGGGACTACGGTCGAGCAGTACTTC.

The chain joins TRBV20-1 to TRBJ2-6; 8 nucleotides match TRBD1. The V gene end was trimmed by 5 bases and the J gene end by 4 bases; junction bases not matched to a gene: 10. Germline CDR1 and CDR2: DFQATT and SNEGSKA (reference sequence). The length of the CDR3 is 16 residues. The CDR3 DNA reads TGCAGTGCTCCGAGGGAACAGGGGGTAGGGGCCAACGTCCTGACTTTC. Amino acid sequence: CSAPREQGVGANVLTF.

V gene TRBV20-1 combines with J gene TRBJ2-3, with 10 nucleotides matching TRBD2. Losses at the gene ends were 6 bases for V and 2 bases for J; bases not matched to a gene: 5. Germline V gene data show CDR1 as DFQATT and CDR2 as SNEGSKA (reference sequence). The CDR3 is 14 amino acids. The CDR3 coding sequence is TGCAGTGCCCCCGGGACTAGCGACACAGATACGCAGTATTTT. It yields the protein CSAPGTSDTDTQYF.

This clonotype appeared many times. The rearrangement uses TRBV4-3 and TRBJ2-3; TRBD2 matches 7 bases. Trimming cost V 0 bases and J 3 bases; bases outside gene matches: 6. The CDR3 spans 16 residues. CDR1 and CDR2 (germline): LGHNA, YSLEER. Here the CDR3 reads CASSQEGRGYTDTQYF. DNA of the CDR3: TGCGCCAGCAGCCAAGAAGGGAGGGGATATACAGATACGCAGTATTTT.

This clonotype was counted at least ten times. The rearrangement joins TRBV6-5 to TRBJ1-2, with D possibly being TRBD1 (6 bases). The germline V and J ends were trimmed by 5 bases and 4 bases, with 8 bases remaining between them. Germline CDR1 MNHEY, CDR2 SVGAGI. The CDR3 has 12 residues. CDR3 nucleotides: TGTGCCAGCAGTGGGGGCAGCTATGGCTACACCTTC. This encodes CASSGGSYGYTF.

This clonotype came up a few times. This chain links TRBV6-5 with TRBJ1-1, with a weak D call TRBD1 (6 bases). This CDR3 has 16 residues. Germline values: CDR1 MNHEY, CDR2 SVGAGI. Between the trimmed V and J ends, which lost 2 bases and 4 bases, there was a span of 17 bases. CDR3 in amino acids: CASSYSVRGRVTEAFF. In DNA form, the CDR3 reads TGTGCCAGCAGTTACAGTGTCAGGGGTCGTGTCACTGAAGCTTTCTTT.

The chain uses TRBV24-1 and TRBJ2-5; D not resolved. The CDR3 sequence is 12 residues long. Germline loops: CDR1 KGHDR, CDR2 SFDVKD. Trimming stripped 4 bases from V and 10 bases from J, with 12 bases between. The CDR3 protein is CATSDSGFVQYF. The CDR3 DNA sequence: TGTGCCACCAGTGACTCTGGGTTCGTCCAGTACTTC.

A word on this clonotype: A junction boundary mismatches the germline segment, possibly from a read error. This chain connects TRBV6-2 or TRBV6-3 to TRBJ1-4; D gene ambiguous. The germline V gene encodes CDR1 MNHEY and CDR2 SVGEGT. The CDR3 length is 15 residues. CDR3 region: CASSSTETTNEKLFF. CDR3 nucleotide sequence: TGTGCCAGCAGTTCCACCGAGACAACAAATGAAAAACTGTTTTTT.

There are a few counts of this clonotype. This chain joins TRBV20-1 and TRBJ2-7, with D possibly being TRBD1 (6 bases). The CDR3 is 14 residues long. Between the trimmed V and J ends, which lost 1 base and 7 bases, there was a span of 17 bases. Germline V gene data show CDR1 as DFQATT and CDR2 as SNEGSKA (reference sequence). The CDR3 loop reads CSARVSGTYNEQYF. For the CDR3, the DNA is TGCAGTGCTAGAGTGTCAGGGACATACAATGAGCAGTACTTC.

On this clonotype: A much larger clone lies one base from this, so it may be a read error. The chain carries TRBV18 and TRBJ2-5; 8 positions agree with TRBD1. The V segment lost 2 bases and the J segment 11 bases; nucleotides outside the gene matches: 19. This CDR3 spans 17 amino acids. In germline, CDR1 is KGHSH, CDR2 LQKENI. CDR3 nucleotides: TGTGCCAGCTCACCAAGGACAGGGATCTACTCCTACAATGAGCAGTACTTC. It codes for CASSPRTGIYSYNEQYF.

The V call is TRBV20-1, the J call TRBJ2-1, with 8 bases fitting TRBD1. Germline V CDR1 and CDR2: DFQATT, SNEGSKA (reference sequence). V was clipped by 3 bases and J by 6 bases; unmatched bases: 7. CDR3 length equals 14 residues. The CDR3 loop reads CSARWTGYTNEQFF. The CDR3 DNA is TGCAGTGCTAGGTGGACAGGGTACACCAATGAGCAGTTCTTC.

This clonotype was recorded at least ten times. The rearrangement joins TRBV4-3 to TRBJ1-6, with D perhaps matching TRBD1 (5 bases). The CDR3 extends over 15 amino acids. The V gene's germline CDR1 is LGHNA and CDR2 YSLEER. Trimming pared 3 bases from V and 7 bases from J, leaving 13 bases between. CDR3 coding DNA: TGCGCCAGCAGCCAGGGGGTCGCGACAAATTCACCCCTCCACTTT. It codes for CASSQGVATNSPLHF.

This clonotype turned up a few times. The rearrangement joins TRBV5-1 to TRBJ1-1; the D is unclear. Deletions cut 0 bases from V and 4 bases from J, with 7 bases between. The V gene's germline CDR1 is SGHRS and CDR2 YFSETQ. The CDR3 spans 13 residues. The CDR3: CASSLGIGTEAFF. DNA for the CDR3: TGCGCCAGCAGCTTGGGGATAGGCACTGAAGCTTTCTTT. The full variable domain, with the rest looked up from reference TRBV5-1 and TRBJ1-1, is KAGVTQTPRYLIKTRGQQVTLSCSPISGHRSVSWYQQTPGQGLQFLFEYFSETQRNKGNFPGRFSGRQFSNSRSEMNVSTLELGDSALYLCASSLGIGTEAFFGQGTRLTVV.